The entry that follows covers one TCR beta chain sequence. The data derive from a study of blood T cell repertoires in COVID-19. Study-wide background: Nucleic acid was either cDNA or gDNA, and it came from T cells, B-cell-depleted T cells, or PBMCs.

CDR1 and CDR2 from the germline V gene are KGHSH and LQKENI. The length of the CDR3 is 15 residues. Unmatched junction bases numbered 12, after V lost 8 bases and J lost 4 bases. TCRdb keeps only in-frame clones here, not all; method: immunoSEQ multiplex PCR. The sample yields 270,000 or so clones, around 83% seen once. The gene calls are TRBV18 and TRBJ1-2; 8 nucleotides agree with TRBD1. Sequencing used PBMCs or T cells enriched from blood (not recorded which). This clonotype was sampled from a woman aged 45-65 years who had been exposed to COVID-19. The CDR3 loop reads CASRTGTPGGYGYTF. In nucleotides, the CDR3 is TGTGCCAGCCGGACAGGGACTCCTGGGGGCTATGGCTACACCTTC.